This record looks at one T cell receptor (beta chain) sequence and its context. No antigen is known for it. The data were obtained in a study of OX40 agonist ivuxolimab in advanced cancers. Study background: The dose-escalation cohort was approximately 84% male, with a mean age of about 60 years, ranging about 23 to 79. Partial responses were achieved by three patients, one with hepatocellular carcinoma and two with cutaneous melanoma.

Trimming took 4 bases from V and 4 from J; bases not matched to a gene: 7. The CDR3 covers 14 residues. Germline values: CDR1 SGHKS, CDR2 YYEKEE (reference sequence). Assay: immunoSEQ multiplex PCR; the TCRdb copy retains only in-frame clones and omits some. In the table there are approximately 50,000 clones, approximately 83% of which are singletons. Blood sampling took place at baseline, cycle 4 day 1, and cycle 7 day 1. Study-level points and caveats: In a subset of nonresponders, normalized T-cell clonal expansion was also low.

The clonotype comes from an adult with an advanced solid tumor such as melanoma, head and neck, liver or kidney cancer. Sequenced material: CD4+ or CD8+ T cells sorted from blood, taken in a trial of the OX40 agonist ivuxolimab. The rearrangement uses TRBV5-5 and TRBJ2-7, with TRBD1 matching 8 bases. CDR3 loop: CASSRQGQIYEQYF. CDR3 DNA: TGTGCCAGCAGCCGACAGGGGCAAATTTACGAGCAGTACTTC.